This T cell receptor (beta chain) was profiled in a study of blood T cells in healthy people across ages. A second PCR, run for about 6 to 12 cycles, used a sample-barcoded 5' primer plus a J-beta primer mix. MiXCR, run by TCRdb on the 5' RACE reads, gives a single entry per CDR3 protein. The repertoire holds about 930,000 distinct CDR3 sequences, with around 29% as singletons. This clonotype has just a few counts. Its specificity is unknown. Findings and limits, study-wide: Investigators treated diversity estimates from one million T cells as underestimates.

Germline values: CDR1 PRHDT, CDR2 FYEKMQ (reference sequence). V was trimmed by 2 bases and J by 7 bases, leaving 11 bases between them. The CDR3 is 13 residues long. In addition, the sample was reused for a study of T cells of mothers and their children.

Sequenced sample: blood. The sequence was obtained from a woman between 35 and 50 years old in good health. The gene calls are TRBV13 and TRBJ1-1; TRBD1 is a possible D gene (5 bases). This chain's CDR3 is CASSLRGTNEAFF. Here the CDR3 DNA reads TGTGCCAGCAGCTTACGGGGGACGAATGAAGCTTTCTTT.